This T cell receptor beta chain was recovered during a study of regulatory T cells in long-lasting Graves disease. About the research overall: For under 3 months, newly diagnosed Graves' patients had been taking antithyroid drugs.

Time point specified: newly diagnosed GD, antithyroid drugs for less than 3 months. The TCR library used RNA extracted from PBMCs. In building TCR beta libraries, iRepertoire HTBI primers were used together with Arm-PCR of CDR3 regions. In the study's own analysis: Across samples, 50 to 65 TRBV and more than 13 TRBJ segments were found. MiXCR, run by TCRdb on the multiplex PCR reads, gives a single entry per CDR3 protein. TCRdb's processing, not the study's, gives the V and J calls here. Found here are over 450,000 distinct CDR3 sequences, 12% of them singletons; the top ten hold 8% to 10%. There are many counts of this clonotype. Trimming removed 2 bases at V and 1 base at J, with 9 bases between. Germline assignment: CDR1 SGHRS and CDR2 YFSETQ. The CDR3 runs 15 residues. The data were also submitted as part of a second study, on T cells in Graves' hyperthyroidism and ophthalmopathy. That study reports: Recently diagnosed hyperthyroidism of less than 2 months' duration affected patients aged 18 to 65.

This rearrangement joins TRBV5-1 to TRBJ1-4; TRBD1 is a possible D gene (6 bases). This receptor was obtained from a woman aged 25 to 45 with Graves disease. The sequences come from peripheral blood mononuclear cells (PBMCs), collected at new diagnosis, from a patient treated with antithyroid drugs. For the CDR3, the DNA is TGCGCCAGCAGCTTCGAGGGGGGAACTAATGAAAAACTGTTTTTT. It yields the protein CASSFEGGTNEKLFF. Supplemented by reference TRBV5-1 and TRBJ1-4, the full variable domain reads KAGVTQTPRYLIKTRGQQVTLSCSPISGHRSVSWYQQTPGQGLQFLFEYFSETQRNKGNFPGRFSGRQFSNSRSEMNVSTLELGDSALYLCASSFEGGTNEKLFFGSGTQLSVL.